This T cell receptor (beta chain) was identified in a study of T-cell reconstitution after alpha-beta-depleted transplantation in children. The CDR3 is 13 residues long. CDR1 and CDR2 (germline): SQVTM, ANQGSEA. The ends were cut back, 3 bases at V and 1 base at J, with 6 bases in the middle. Of note for this clonotype: Its antigen is undetermined.

Study results and caveats: After one year, T-cell counts and TCRbeta diversity mostly came from new T cells. As was reported, about two months after transplant, alpha-beta T cells came from several hundred expanded graft clones. Surviving recipient T cells and thymic progenitors produced the high day-60 TCRbeta diversity seen in some patients.

Unique molecular identifiers were incorporated into the prepared TCRbeta library. TCRdb used MiXCR to reprocess the PCR reads, holding one entry per CDR3 protein. The sample consists of about a million distinct CDR3 sequences, roughly 31% of them appearing once. This material consisted of PBMCs, mostly from graft donor cells, taken 360 days after TCRalphabeta/CD19-depleted stem cell transplant. The sequence was collected from a boy under two years old who had a stem cell transplant for SCID, so the T cells may come from the graft donor. The J gene is TRBJ2-2, the V gene TRBV29-1; D is undetermined. The CDR3 DNA is TGCAGCGTTGACTGGGGGAACACCGGGGAGCTGTTTTTT. Translation: CSVDWGNTGELFF.